Here is one T cell receptor (beta chain) with its context. What it recognizes is unknown. RNA extraction was followed by reverse transcription into cDNA, which acted as the sequencing template. Clones were sequenced by immunoSEQ multiplex PCR, and TCRdb holds only the in-frame ones, with some missing. The sample lists about 180,000 clones; approximately 62% were seen once. The CDR3 runs to 14 residues. CDR1 and CDR2 (germline): MNHEY, SMNVEV (reference sequence). V gave up 5 bases and J gave up 7 bases, with 12 bases separating them. The sample originates from a study of CD8+ T cells in alopecia areata. Overall study context: Patients in the treated group were given tofacitinib by mouth, 5 to 10 mg twice a day. The drug, tofacitinib, lasted 6 to 18 months, followed by 6 months off drug. Study outcomes and limitations: Affected scalp, especially in alopecia totalis/universalis, had a higher clonality than normal scalp did.

Peripheral blood, together with lesional scalp punch biopsies, was collected from alopecia areata patients. The sequence derives from a human donor with alopecia areata. The source material was CD4+ T cells sorted from blood, sampled at week 0. The chain recombines TRBV27 with TRBJ1-6, with D hard to call. The CDR3 DNA is TGTGCCAGCAGTAGGCGGTACGGGAATTCACCCCTCCACTTT. Translation gives CASSRRYGNSPLHF.